The TCR beta chain under discussion was sequenced for a study of T-cell reconstitution after alpha-beta-depleted transplantation in children. This clonotype came up many times. This CDR3 is built from 13 residues. V was shortened by 4 bases and J by 7 bases, with 13 bases between the two germline ends. Per germline, CDR1 SSHAT and CDR2 FNYEAQ (reference sequence). Using unique molecular identifiers, the investigators prepared the TCRbeta library. From the PCR reads, TCRdb called clonotypes with MiXCR, one entry per CDR3 protein. The data contain hundreds of thousands of distinct CDR3 sequences, around 10% of them singletons.

The chain uses TRBV7-7 and TRBJ2-5; D is perhaps TRBD1 (5 bases). The receptor comes from a human donor who donated a stem cell graft to a child with acute lymphoblastic leukemia. Sequenced here: PBMCs from the stem cell graft donor, sampled from the stem cell graft. The CDR3 nucleotides are TGTGCCAGCAGCTCCGACAGAGAACGGACCCAGTACTTC. This codes for CASSSDRERTQYF.